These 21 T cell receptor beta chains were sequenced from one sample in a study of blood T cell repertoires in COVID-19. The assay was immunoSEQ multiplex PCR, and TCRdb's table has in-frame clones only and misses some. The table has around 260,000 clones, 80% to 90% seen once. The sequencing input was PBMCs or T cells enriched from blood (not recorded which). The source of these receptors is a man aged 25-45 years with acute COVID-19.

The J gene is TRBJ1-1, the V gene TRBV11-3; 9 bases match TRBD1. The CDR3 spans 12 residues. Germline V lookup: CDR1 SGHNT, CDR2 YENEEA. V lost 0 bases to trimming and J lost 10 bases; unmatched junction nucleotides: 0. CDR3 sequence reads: CASSLEDRGAFF. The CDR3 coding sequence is TGTGCCAGCAGCTTAGAGGACAGGGGAGCTTTCTTT.

The CDR3: CASSLGLGTDTQYF. CDR3 in DNA: TGTGCCAGCAGCTTGGGACTGGGCACAGATACGCAGTATTTT. V and J are TRBV7-8 and TRBJ2-3; a possible D gene is TRBD2 (6 bases). V lost 3 bases to trimming and J lost 1 base, with 8 bases between them. Per the germline V gene, CDR1 is SGHVS and CDR2 is FQNEAQ. This CDR3 is 14 amino acids long.

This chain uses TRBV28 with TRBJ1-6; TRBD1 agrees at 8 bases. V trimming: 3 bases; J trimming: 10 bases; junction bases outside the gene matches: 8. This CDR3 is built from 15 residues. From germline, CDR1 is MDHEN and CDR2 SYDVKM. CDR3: CASSLYGQGGSPLHF. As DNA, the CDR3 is TGTGCCAGCAGTTTGTACGGACAGGGCGGATCACCCCTCCACTTT.

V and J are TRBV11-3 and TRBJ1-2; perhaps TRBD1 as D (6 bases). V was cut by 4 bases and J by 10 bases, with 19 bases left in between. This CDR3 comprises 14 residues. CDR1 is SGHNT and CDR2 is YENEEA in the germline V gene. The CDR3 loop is CASSSGTTPIVYTF. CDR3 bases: TGTGCCAGCAGCTCCGGGACAACGCCGATAGTCTACACCTTC.

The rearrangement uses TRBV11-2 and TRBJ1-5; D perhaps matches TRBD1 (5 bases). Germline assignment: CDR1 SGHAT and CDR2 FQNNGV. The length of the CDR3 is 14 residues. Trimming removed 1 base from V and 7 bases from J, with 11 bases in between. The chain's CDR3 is CASSLGAGRQPQHF. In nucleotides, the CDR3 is TGTGCCAGCAGCTTAGGGGCAGGGCGGCAGCCCCAGCATTTT.

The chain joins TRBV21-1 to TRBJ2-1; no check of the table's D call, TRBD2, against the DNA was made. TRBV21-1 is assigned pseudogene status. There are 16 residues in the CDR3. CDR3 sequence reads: CAARTSGGPTDNEQFF. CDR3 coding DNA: TGTGCCGCTCGGACTAGCGGGGGGCCCACAGACAATGAGCAGTTCTTC.

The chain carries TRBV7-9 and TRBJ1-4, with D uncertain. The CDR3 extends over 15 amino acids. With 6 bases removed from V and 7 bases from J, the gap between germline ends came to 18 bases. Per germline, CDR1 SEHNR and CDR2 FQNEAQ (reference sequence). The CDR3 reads CASSPTGNRVEKLFF. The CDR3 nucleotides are TGTGCCAGCAGTCCCACCGGGAATCGGGTTGAAAAACTGTTTTTT.

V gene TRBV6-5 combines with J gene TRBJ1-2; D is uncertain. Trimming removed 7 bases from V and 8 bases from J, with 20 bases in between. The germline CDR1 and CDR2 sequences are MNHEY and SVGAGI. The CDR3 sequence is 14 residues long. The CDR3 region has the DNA TGTGCCAGCATAGGTGCAGCGGGCGACCGGGGCTACACCTTC. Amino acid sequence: CASIGAAGDRGYTF.

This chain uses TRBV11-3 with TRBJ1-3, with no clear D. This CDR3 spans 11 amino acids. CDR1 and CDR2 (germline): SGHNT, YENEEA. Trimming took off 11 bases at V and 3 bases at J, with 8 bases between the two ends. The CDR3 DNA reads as TGTGCCGTTGCGGATGGAAACACCATATATTTT. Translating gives CAVADGNTIYF.

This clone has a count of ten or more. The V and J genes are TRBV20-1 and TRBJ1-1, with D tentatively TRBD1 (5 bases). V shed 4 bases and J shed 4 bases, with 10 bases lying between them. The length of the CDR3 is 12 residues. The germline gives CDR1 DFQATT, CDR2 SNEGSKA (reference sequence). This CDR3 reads CSATERGTEAFF. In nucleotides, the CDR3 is TGCAGTGCTACTGAAAGGGGCACTGAAGCTTTCTTT.

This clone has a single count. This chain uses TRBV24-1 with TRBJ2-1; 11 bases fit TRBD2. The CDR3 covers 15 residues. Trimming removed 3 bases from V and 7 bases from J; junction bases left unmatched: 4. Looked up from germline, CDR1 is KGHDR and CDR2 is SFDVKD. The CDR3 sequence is CATSDTSGSLNEQFF. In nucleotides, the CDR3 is TGTGCCACCAGTGATACTAGCGGGAGTTTAAATGAGCAGTTCTTC.

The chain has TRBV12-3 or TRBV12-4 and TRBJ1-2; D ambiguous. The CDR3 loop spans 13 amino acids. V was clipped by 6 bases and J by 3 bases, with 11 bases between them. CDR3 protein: CASSIRGHYGYTF. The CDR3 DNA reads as TGTGCCAGCAGCATTCGGGGTCACTATGGCTACACCTTC.

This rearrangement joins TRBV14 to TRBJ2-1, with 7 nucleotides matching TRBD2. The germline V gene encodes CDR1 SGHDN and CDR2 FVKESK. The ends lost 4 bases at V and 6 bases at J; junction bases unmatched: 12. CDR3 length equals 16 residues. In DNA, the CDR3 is TGTGCCAGCAGCCCACCGGGACTACGGTCCCTCAATGAGCAGTTCTTC. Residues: CASSPPGLRSLNEQFF.

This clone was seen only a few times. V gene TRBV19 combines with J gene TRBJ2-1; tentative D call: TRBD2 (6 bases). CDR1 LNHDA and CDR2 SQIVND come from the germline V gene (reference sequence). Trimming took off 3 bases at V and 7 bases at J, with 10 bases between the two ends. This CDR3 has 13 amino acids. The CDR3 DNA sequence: TGTGCCAGTAGTATGCTAGCGAGGAATGAGCAGTTCTTC. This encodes CASSMLARNEQFF.

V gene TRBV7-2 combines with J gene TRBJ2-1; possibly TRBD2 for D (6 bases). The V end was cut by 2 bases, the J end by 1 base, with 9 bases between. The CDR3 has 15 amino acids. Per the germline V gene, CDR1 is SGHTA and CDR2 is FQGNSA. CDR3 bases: TGTGCCAGCAGCTTACTAGCGACATCCTACAATGAGCAGTTCTTC. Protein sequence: CASSLLATSYNEQFF.

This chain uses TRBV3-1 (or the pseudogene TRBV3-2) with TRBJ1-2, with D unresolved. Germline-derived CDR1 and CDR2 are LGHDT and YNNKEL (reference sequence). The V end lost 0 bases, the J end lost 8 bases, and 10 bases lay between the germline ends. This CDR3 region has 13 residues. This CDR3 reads CASSQEVVRGYTF. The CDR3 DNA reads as TGTGCCAGCAGCCAAGAAGTTGTTCGGGGCTACACCTTC.

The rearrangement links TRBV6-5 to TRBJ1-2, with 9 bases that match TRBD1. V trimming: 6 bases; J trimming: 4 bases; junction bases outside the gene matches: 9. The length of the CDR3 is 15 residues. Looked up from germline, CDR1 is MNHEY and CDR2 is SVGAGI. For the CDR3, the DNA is TGTGCCAGCAGAGGAATACAGGGGGCCGGCTATGGCTACACCTTC. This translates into CASRGIQGAGYGYTF.

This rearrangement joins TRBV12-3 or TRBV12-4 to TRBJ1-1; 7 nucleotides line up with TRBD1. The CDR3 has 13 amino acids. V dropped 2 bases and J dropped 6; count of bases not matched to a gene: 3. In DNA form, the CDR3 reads TGTGCCAGCAGTTTAACAGGGGCTCCTGAAGCTTTCTTT. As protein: CASSLTGAPEAFF.

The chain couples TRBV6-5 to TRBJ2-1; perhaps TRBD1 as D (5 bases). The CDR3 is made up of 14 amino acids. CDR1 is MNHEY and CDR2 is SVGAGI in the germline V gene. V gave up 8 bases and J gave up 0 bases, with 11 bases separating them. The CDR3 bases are TGTGCCAGCGTAAGACAGCGCTCCTACAATGAGCAGTTCTTC. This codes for CASVRQRSYNEQFF.

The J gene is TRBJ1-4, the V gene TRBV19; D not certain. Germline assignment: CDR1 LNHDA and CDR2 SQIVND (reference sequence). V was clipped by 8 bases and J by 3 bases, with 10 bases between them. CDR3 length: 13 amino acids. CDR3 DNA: TGTGCCAGTTGGAGCCCTGCTAATGAAAAACTGTTTTTT. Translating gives CASWSPANEKLFF.

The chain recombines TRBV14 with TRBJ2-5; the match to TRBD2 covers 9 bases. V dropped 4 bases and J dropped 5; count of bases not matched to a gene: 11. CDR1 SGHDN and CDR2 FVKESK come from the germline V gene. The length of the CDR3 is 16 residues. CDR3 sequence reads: CASSPSIEAGGETQYF. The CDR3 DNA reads TGTGCCAGCAGCCCGAGTATAGAAGCGGGAGGCGAGACCCAGTACTTC.